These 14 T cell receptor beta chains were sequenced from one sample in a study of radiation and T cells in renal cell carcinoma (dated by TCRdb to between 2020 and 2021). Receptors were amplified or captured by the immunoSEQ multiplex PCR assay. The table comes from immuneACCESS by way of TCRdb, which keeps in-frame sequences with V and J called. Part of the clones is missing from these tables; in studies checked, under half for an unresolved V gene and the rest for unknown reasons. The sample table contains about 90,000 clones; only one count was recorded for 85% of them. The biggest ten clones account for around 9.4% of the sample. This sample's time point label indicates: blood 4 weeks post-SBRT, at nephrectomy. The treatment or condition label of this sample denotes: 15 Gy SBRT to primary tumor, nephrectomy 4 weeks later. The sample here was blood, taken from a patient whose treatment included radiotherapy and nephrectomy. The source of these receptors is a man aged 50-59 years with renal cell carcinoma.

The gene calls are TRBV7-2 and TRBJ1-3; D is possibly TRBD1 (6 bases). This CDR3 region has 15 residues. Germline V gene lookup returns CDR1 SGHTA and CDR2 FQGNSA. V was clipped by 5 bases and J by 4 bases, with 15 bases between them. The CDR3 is CASSPTDRTGNTIYF. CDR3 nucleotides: TGTGCCAGCAGCCCCACTGACAGGACCGGAAACACCATATATTTT.

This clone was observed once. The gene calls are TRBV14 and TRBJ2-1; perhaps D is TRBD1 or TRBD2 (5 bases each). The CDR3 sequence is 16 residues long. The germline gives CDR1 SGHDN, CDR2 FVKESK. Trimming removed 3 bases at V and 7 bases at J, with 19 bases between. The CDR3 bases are TGTGCCAGCAGCCATTATTTGGGAAGGGGAGAGAATGAGCAGTTCTTC. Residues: CASSHYLGRGENEQFF.

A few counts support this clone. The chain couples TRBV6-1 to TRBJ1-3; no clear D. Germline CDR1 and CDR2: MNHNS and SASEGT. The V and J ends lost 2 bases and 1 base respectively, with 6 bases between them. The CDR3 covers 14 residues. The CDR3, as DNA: TGTGCCAGCAGTGAACTAGCTTCTGGAAACACCATATATTTT. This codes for CASSELASGNTIYF.

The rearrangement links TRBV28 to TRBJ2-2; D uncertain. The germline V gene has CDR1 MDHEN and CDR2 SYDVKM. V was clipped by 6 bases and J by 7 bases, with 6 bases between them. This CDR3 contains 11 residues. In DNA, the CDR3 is TGTGCCAGCAGGCTAGTCGGGGAGCTGTTTTTT. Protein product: CASRLVGELFF.

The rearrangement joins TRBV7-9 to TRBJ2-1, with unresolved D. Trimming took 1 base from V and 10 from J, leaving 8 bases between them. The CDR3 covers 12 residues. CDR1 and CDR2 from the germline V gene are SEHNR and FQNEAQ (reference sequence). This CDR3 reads CASSLEGWEQFF. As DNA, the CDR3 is TGTGCCAGCAGCTTAGAAGGTTGGGAGCAGTTCTTC.

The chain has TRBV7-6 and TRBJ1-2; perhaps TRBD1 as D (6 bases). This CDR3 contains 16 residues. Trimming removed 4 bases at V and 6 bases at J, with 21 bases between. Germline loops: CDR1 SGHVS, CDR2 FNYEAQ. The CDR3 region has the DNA TGTGCCAGCAGCTCCAGCCGCGTGGGGTCAGGGGATGGCTACACCTTC. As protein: CASSSSRVGSGDGYTF. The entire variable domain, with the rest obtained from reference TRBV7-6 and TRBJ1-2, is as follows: GAGVSQSPRYKVTKRGQDVALRCDPISGHVSLYWYRQALGQGPEFLTYFNYEAQQDKSGLPNDRFSAERPEGSISTLTIQRTEQRDSAMYRCASSSSRVGSGDGYTFGSGTRLTVV.

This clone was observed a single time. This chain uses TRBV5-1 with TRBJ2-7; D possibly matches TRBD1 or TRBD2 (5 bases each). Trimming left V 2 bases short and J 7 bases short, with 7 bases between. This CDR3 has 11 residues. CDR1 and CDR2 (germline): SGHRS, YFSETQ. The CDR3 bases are TGCGCCAGCAGCTTTTGGGGGGAGCAGTACTTC. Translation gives CASSFWGEQYF.

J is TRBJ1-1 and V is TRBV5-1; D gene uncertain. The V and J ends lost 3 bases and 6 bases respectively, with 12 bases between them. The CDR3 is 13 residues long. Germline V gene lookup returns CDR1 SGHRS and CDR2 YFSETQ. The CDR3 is CASSYAAGPEAFF. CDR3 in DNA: TGCGCCAGCAGCTATGCGGCAGGCCCTGAAGCTTTCTTT.

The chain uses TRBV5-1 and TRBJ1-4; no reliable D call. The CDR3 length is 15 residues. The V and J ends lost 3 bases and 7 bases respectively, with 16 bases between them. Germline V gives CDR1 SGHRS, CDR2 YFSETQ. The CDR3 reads CASSYGLAGVEKLFF. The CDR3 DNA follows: TGCGCCAGCAGCTACGGACTGGCCGGGGTTGAAAAACTGTTTTTT. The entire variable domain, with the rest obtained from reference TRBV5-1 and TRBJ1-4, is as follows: KAGVTQTPRYLIKTRGQQVTLSCSPISGHRSVSWYQQTPGQGLQFLFEYFSETQRNKGNFPGRFSGRQFSNSRSEMNVSTLELGDSALYLCASSYGLAGVEKLFFGSGTQLSVL.

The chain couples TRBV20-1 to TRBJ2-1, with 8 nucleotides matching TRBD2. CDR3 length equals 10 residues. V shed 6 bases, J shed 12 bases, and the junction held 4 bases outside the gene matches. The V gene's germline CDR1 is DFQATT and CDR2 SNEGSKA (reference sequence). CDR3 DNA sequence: TGCAGTGCCACCGGGACTAGGCAGTTCTTC. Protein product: CSATGTRQFF.

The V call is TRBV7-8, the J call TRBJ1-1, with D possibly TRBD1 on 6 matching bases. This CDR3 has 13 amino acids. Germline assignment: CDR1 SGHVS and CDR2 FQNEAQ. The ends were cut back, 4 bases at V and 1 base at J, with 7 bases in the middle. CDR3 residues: CASSSTGNTEAFF. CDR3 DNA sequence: TGTGCCAGCAGCTCGACAGGGAACACTGAAGCTTTCTTT.

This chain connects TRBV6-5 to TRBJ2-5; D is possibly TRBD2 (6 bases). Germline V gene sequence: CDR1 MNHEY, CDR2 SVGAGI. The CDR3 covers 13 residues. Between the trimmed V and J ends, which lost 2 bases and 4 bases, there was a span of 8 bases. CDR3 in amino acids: CASSYGLIETQYF. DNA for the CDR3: TGTGCCAGCAGTTACGGACTAATAGAGACCCAGTACTTC.

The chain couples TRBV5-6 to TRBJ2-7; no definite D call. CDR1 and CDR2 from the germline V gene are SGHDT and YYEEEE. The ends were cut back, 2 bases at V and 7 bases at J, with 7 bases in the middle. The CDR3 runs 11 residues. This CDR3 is CASSFRREQYF. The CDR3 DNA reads TGTGCCAGCAGCTTCCGTAGAGAGCAGTACTTC. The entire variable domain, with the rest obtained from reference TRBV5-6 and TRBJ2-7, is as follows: DAGVTQSPTHLIKTRGQQVTLRCSPKSGHDTVSWYQQALGQGPQFIFQYYEEEERQRGNFPDRFSGHQFPNYSSELNVNALLLGDSALYLCASSFRREQYFGPGTRLTVT.

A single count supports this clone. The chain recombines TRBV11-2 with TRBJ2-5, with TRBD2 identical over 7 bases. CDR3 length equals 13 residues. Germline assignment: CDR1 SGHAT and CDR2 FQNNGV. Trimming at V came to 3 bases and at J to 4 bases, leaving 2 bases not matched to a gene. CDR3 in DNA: TGTGCCAGCAGCTTTGGGGAGGGAGAGACCCAGTACTTC. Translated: CASSFGEGETQYF.